This T cell receptor (beta chain) was profiled in a study of blood T cell repertoires in COVID-19. Study at large: Specimens from acute and convalescent COVID-19 originated in the United States, Italy and Spain. PBMCs, B-cell-depleted T cells, or T cells provided the cDNA or gDNA that made up the material.

Per the original methods: Amplification of reference gene primers was used by the study to estimate nucleated cell counts. The assay was immunoSEQ multiplex PCR, and TCRdb's table has in-frame clones only and misses some. Clone size and the V and J calls come from that table; the DNA yielded D and trimming. This table holds some 100,000 clones, 80% to 95% found once. The V end lost 1 base, the J end lost 5 bases, and 14 bases lay between the germline ends. Per germline, CDR1 KGHSH and CDR2 LQKENI. This CDR3 is 15 amino acids long. The clonotype comes from a woman aged 55-69 years with active COVID-19. The genes are TRBV18 and TRBJ2-5; tentative D call: TRBD2 (6 bases). Sequenced: peripheral blood. CDR3 loop: CASSPQRVEGETQYF. The CDR3 DNA reads as TGTGCCAGCTCACCACAACGGGTGGAGGGGGAGACCCAGTACTTC.